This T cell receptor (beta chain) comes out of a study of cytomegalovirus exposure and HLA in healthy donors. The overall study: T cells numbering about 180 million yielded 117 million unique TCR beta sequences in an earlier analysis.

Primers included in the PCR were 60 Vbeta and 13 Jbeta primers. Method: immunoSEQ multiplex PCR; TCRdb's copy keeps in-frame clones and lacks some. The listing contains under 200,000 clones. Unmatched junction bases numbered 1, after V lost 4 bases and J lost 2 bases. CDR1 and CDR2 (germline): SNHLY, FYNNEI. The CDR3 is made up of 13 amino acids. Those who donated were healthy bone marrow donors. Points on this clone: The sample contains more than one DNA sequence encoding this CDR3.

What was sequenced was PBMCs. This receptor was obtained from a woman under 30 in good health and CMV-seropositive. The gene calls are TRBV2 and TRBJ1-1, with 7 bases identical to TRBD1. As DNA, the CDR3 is TGTGCCAGCAGTGGACAGGGAAACACTGAAGCTTTCTTT. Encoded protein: CASSGQGNTEAFF.